This T cell receptor beta chain was sequenced during a study of shared clonotypes between healthy human individuals. Only in-frame clones appear in the TCRdb table, and some are missing; sequencing was by immunoSEQ multiplex PCR. Altogether some 1 million clones are present, approximately 68% being singletons, with the ten largest covering approximately 1.5%. V lost 1 base to trimming and J lost 8 bases; unmatched junction nucleotides: 8. The CDR3 is 14 residues long. The germline CDR1 and CDR2 sequences are SGHNT and YYREEE (reference sequence). This clone was seen a handful of times. This receptor was obtained from a man aged 18 to 29 in good health. The chain is built from TRBV5-4 and TRBJ1-2, with 7 bases identical to TRBD1. Material: memory CD4+ T cells sorted from blood. Subset meaning: CD45RA-negative fraction. CDR3 sequence reads: CASSLIEGAGGYTF. CDR3 nucleotide sequence: TGTGCCAGCAGCTTGATCGAGGGGGCGGGAGGCTACACCTTC. Looking up the rest from reference TRBV5-4 and TRBJ1-2 gives the full variable domain: ETGVTQSPTHLIKTRGQQVTLRCSSQSGHNTVSWYQQALGQGPQFIFQYYREEENGRGNFPPRFSGLQFPNYSSELNVNALELDDSALYLCASSLIEGAGGYTFGSGTRLTVV.